Listed here are 29 T cell receptor beta chains from one sample, sequenced in a study of CD8 T cells in ankylosing spondylitis. TCRdb recomputed calls from the 5' RACE reads with MiXCR, one row per CDR3 protein. In the table there are just over 150,000 distinct CDR3 sequences, approximately 16% of which are singletons. The sequenced material came from blood, either unsorted or a sorted T cell fraction (not recorded which). These receptors came from a male donor with ankylosing spondylitis or in good health (not recorded which).

The chain has TRBV25-1 and TRBJ2-2; a possible D gene is TRBD1 (5 bases). Trimming pared 1 base from V and 3 bases from J, leaving 6 bases between. The germline V gene encodes CDR1 MGHDK and CDR2 SYGVNS. The CDR3 totals 14 residues. This CDR3 reads CASSESRDTGELFF. CDR3 nucleotides: TGTGCCAGCAGTGAATCCAGGGACACCGGGGAGCTGTTTTTT.

The CDR3 protein is CASSPQELLGTYEQYF. The DNA of the CDR3 is TGTGCCAGCAGTCCACAGGAACTCTTGGGTACCTACGAGCAGTACTTC. The chain combines TRBV6-1 with TRBJ2-7, with TRBD1 as a possible D gene (5 bases). The length of the CDR3 is 16 residues. Germline V CDR1 and CDR2: MNHNS, SASEGT. V lost 5 bases, J lost 2 bases, and 19 bases lay in between.

This chain links TRBV28 with TRBJ1-5; maybe TRBD1 (5 bases). Trimming cost V 6 bases and J 6 bases, with 18 bases left between them. The length of the CDR3 is 15 residues. Germline V CDR1 and CDR2: MDHEN, SYDVKM. CDR3 DNA: TGTGCCAGCAGCCGTCCCCGGGGGGACGCTCAGCCCCAGCATTTT. It yields the protein CASSRPRGDAQPQHF.

V and J are TRBV6-1 and TRBJ2-7; a possible D gene is TRBD1 (7 bases). Germline V gene data show CDR1 as MNHNS and CDR2 as SASEGT. Deletions cut 8 bases from V and 6 bases from J, with 23 bases between. The CDR3 totals 15 residues. CDR3 sequence: CASGQTSTGDSEQYF. CDR3 in DNA: TGTGCCAGCGGACAGACCTCTACGGGGGACAGCGAGCAGTACTTC.

This clonotype was counted many times. J is TRBJ2-3 and V is TRBV30; a weak D match, TRBD2 (5 bases). CDR3 length: 16 amino acids. V lost 0 bases to trimming and J lost 4 bases, with 17 bases between them. Germline loops: CDR1 GTSNPN, CDR2 SVGIG (reference sequence). The CDR3 DNA reads TGTGCCTGGAGTGTAGGGTCTTACGGGGTGGCAGATACGCAGTATTTT. Protein product: CAWSVGSYGVADTQYF.

This clonotype has more than one count but fewer than ten. This sequence joins TRBV30 and TRBJ1-2, with a tentative D call TRBD1 (6 bases). This CDR3 has 14 amino acids. V was clipped by 1 base and J by 4 bases, with 13 bases between them. Germline V lookup: CDR1 GTSNPN, CDR2 SVGIG (reference sequence). The CDR3 sequence: CAWSGQESSYGYTF. The CDR3 nucleotides read TGTGCCTGGAGTGGACAGGAAAGTTCCTATGGCTACACCTTC.

V usage is TRBV3-1 and J usage is TRBJ2-1; D may correspond to TRBD1 or TRBD2 (5 bases each). This CDR3 has 16 amino acids. Germline V gene data show CDR1 as LGHDT and CDR2 as YNNKEL (reference sequence). Trimming cost V 5 bases and J 8 bases, with 22 bases left between them. The CDR3 coding sequence is TGTGCCAGCAGCTCCCCTTTGAGAGGGACGAGCGATGAGCAGTTCTTC. As protein: CASSSPLRGTSDEQFF.

As to this clonotype: One end of the junction does not line up with germline, which may come from a read error. The chain has TRBV7-2 and TRBJ1-1; perhaps TRBD1 as D (6 bases). The CDR3 loop spans 13 amino acids. In germline, CDR1 is SGHTA, CDR2 FQGNSA. DNA of the CDR3: TGTGCCAGCAGCTCCCAGCCCCAACAGGGATCACGATTT. It is translated as CASSSQPQQGSRF.

Details on this clonotype: This clone may be a read error of a much larger clone one base away. This chain links TRBV5-1 with TRBJ2-4, with D uncertain. This CDR3 spans 18 amino acids. Germline V gives CDR1 SGHRS, CDR2 YFSETQ. V dropped 0 bases and J dropped 0 bases, with 16 bases sitting between them. In DNA form, the CDR3 reads TGCGCCAGCAGCTTGGAGAGTCGAGCAGCGATAGCCAAAAACATTCAGTACTTC. This codes for CASSLESRAAIAKNIQYF.

This clonotype showed up many times. This chain connects TRBV4-1 to TRBJ2-5; unclear D gene. The CDR3 length is 14 residues. CDR1 is MGHRA, CDR2 YSYEKL, per germline. Deletions cut 0 bases from V and 2 bases from J, with 7 bases between. CDR3 sequence: CASSQDLSQETQYF. The CDR3 region has the DNA TGCGCCAGCAGCCAAGATCTCTCACAAGAGACCCAGTACTTC.

This clonotype was seen at least ten times. The chain is built from TRBV5-1 and TRBJ1-5, with 9 nucleotides matching TRBD1. There are 14 residues in the CDR3. Germline-derived CDR1 and CDR2 are SGHRS and YFSETQ. The trim removed 1 base at V and 6 bases at J, leaving 2 bases unmatched. CDR3 DNA: TGCGCCAGCAGCTTGTCGACAGGGGGTCAGCCCCAGCATTTT. This sequence encodes CASSLSTGGQPQHF.

This clonotype was picked up many times. The chain links TRBV5-1 to TRBJ1-3; D is uncertain. Trimming pared 1 base from V and 4 bases from J, leaving 9 bases between. Germline-derived CDR1 and CDR2 are SGHRS and YFSETQ. This CDR3 has 14 amino acids. This CDR3 reads CASSLNFEGNTIYF. CDR3 DNA sequence: TGCGCCAGCAGCTTGAACTTCGAAGGAAACACCATATATTTT.

This clonotype occurred a few times. This sequence joins TRBV20-1 and TRBJ2-1; D unresolved. The length of the CDR3 is 11 residues. V dropped 3 bases and J dropped 15 bases, with 15 bases sitting between them. CDR1 and CDR2 (germline): DFQATT, SNEGSKA (reference sequence). The CDR3 region is CSAREDRSVFF. CDR3 sequence (DNA): TGCAGTGCTAGGGAAGATCGATCGGTGTTCTTC.

This clonotype appeared many times. V gene TRBV3-1 combines with J gene TRBJ2-3; 9 positions match TRBD2. This CDR3 has 16 residues. V was pared by 1 base and J by 6 bases, with 8 bases of the junction left unmatched. CDR1 is LGHDT and CDR2 is YNNKEL in the germline V gene (reference sequence). CDR3 bases: TGTGCCAGCAGCCAAGTGACTAGCGGATGGGGGGATACGCAGTATTTT. It specifies CASSQVTSGWGDTQYF.

The chain employs TRBV12-3 or TRBV12-4 and TRBJ2-2, with 8 bases that match TRBD2. The J segment lost 11 bases and the V segment lost 5 bases, leaving 10 bases of the junction unmatched. The CDR3 consists of 14 residues. The CDR3 loop reads CASSPWTSLNELFF. In DNA form, the CDR3 reads TGTGCCAGCAGTCCATGGACTAGCCTCAATGAGCTGTTTTTT.

This clonotype has only one observation. The rearrangement uses TRBV4-1 and TRBJ1-2; D not certain. Deletions cut 0 bases from V and 6 bases from J, with 17 bases between. The CDR3 contains 16 residues. In germline, CDR1 is MGHRA, CDR2 YSYEKL. Here the CDR3 reads CASSQDWVGGRNGYTF. The CDR3 DNA reads as TGCGCCAGCAGCCAAGATTGGGTGGGAGGGAGGAATGGCTACACCTTC.

The chain has TRBV29-1 and TRBJ2-1; 10 nucleotides line up with TRBD2. The CDR3 sequence is 12 residues long. The V gene end was trimmed by 8 bases and the J gene end by 9 bases; junction bases not matched to a gene: 7. Per germline, CDR1 SQVTM and CDR2 ANQGSEA. This chain's CDR3 is CSTRWTSGEQFF. CDR3 in DNA: TGCAGCACTAGGTGGACTAGCGGTGAGCAGTTCTTC.

This clonotype occurred many times. The chain employs TRBV12-3 or TRBV12-4 and TRBJ2-5; 12 bases agree with TRBD2. V shed 6 bases and J 4 bases; nucleotides not matched to a gene: 6. This CDR3 has 15 residues. The CDR3 DNA sequence: TGTGCCAGCAGCCCTAGGACTAGCGGGATAGAGACCCAGTACTTC. This gives the protein CASSPRTSGIETQYF.

Remarks on this clonotype: Possible read error: a much larger clone is one base away. This chain uses TRBV28 with TRBJ2-3; 9 bases are shared with TRBD1. Germline V gene lookup returns CDR1 MDHEN and CDR2 SYDVKM. CDR3 length equals 18 residues. The CDR3 region has the DNA TGTGCCATCAGTCTGCCTTACAGGGGGCGCGGAGGCACAGATACGCAGTATTTT. Amino acids: CAISLPYRGRGGTDTQYF. Complete variable domain (other parts from reference TRBV28 and TRBJ2-3): DVKVTQSSRYLVKRTGEKVFLECVQDMDHENMFWYRQDPGLGLRLIYFSYDVKMKEKGDIPEGYSVSREKKERFSLILESASTNQTSMYLCAISLPYRGRGGTDTQYFGPGTRLTVL.

This clonotype was counted only a few times. The rearrangement uses TRBV4-2 and TRBJ2-7; unclear D gene. Trimming cost V 0 bases and J 2 bases, with 11 bases left between them. Germline V CDR1 and CDR2: LGHNA, YNFKEQ. CDR3 size: 15 residues. CDR3: CASSQDLDGPYEQYF. In nucleotides, the CDR3 is TGTGCCAGCAGCCAAGATCTGGATGGTCCCTACGAGCAGTACTTC.

This rearrangement joins TRBV10-2 to TRBJ1-5; D ambiguous. V dropped 2 bases and J dropped 5 bases, with 16 bases sitting between them. The CDR3 spans 16 residues. The germline gives CDR1 WSHSY, CDR2 SAAADI. The CDR3 bases are TGCGCCAGCAGTGAGGCACGTACCATAATACATCAGCCCCAGCATTTT. Encoded protein: CASSEARTIIHQPQHF.

This clonotype was detected many times. The V gene is TRBV10-2, the J gene TRBJ1-5; TRBD1 matches at 7 bases. V lost 6 bases to trimming and J lost 7 bases; unmatched junction nucleotides: 6. This CDR3 has 13 amino acids. The germline V gene encodes CDR1 WSHSY and CDR2 SAAADI. CDR3 sequence (DNA): TGCGCCAGCAGGAGGGGGCTCGAACAGCCCCAGCATTTT. Residues: CASRRGLEQPQHF.

This chain connects TRBV3-1 to TRBJ2-2; TRBD2 matches at 10 bases. The CDR3 is made up of 18 amino acids. From germline, CDR1 is LGHDT and CDR2 YNNKEL (reference sequence). The V segment lost 6 bases and the J segment 0 bases; nucleotides outside the gene matches: 10. DNA for the CDR3: TGTGCCAGCAGTTTTCGACTAGCGGGCGACCCGAACACCGGGGAGCTGTTTTTT. Encoded protein: CASSFRLAGDPNTGELFF.

This clonotype was seen many times. This chain links TRBV19 with TRBJ2-1; tentatively, D is TRBD2 (6 bases). This CDR3 spans 15 amino acids. V lost 3 bases and J lost 6, with 15 bases in between. The germline gives CDR1 LNHDA, CDR2 SQIVND (reference sequence). The CDR3 loop is CASSISSSELNEQFF. As DNA, the CDR3 is TGTGCCAGTAGTATCTCGTCTAGCGAACTCAATGAGCAGTTCTTC.

This clonotype was found many times. The J gene is TRBJ2-1, the V gene TRBV20-1; 12 bases agree with TRBD2. CDR3 length equals 16 residues. The trim removed 6 bases at V and 6 bases at J, leaving 12 bases unmatched. Germline-derived CDR1 and CDR2 are DFQATT and SNEGSKA (reference sequence). This CDR3 reads CSAYSLAGGPVNEQFF. In DNA, the CDR3 is TGCAGTGCCTATTCTCTAGCGGGAGGGCCAGTCAATGAGCAGTTCTTC.

This clonotype was seen a few times. The J gene is TRBJ1-1, the V gene TRBV29-1; a possible D gene is TRBD1 (5 bases). V was clipped by 7 bases and J by 1 base, with 10 bases between them. Germline loops: CDR1 SQVTM, CDR2 ANQGSEA. The CDR3 loop spans 12 amino acids. CDR3 bases: TGCAGCGGGGGGACGGGGAACACTGAAGCTTTCTTT. This gives the protein CSGGTGNTEAFF.

This clonotype was found a few times. The chain combines TRBV5-1 with TRBJ2-2; D not certain. CDR3 length: 14 amino acids. Trimming pared 2 bases from V and 7 bases from J, leaving 12 bases between. Germline V gene data show CDR1 as SGHRS and CDR2 as YFSETQ. For the CDR3, the DNA is TGCGCCAGCAGCTTAGGTCAGGACGGCGGGGAGCTGTTTTTT. This encodes CASSLGQDGGELFF.

At least ten counts were recorded for this clonotype. The chain combines TRBV12-3 or TRBV12-4 with TRBJ2-1; a possible D gene is TRBD2 (6 bases). Between the trimmed V and J ends, which lost 4 bases and 0 bases, there was a span of 16 bases. The CDR3 is 17 residues long. The CDR3 sequence is CASSSLRGGSSYNEQFF. In nucleotides, the CDR3 is TGTGCCAGCAGTTCCCTGCGGGGCGGTAGCTCCTACAATGAGCAGTTCTTC.

Comments on this clonotype: It is likely a read error, because the conserved phenylalanine at the end of the CDR3 is missing. This chain links TRBV11-2 with TRBJ2-1, with 12 bases identical to TRBD2. V lost 5 bases and J lost 3; bases outside the gene matches: 5. CDR1 and CDR2 (germline): SGHAT, FQNNGV. The CDR3 runs 16 residues. The CDR3 DNA sequence: TGTGCCAGCAGCGCCCGACTAGCGGGGGTCTACAATGAGCAGTTCCTC. Its translation is CASSARLAGVYNEQFL.